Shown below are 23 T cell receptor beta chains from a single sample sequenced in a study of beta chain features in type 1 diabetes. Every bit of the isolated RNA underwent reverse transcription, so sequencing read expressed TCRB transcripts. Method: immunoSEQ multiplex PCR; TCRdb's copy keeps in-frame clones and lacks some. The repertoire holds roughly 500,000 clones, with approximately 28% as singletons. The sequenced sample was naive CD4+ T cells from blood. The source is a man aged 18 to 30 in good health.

The CDR3 bases are TGTGCCAGCAGCGTAGCTGGACAGGCCCTCTATGGCTACACCTTC. Translation gives CASSVAGQALYGYTF. The genes are TRBV9 and TRBJ1-2, with 7 bases matching TRBD1. This CDR3 comprises 15 residues. Trimming at V came to 0 bases and at J to 4 bases, leaving 6 bases not matched to a gene. Germline CDR1 SGDLS, CDR2 YYNGEE.

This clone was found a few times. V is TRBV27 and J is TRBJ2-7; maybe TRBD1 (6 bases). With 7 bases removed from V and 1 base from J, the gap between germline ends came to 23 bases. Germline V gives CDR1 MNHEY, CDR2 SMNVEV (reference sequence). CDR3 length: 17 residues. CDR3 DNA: TGTGCCAGCACCAGGAGAGGGGGTGACGGAGTGTCCTACGAGCAGTACTTC. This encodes CASTRRGGDGVSYEQYF.

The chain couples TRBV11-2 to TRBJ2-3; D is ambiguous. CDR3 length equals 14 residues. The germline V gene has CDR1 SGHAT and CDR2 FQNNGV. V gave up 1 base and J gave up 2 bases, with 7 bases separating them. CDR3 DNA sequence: TGTGCCAGCAGCTTAGTACAGTCCACAGATACGCAGTATTTT. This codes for CASSLVQSTDTQYF.

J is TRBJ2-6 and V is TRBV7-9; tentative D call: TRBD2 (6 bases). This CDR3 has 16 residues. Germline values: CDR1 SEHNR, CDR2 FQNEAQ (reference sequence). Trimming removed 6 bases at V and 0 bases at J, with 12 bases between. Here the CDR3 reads CASSSPGVSGANVLTF. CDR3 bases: TGTGCCAGCAGTTCCCCGGGAGTCTCTGGGGCCAACGTCCTGACTTTC.

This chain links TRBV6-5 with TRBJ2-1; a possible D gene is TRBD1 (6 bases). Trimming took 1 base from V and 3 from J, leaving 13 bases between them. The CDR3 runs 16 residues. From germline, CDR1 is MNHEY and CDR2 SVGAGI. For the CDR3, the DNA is TGTGCCAGCAGTTACTGGTCAGGGGATGGCTACAATGAGCAGTTCTTC. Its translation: CASSYWSGDGYNEQFF.

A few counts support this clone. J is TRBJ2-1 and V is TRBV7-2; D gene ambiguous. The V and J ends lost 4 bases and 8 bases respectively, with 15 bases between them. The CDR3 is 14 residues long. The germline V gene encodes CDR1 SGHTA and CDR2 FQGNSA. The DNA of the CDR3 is TGTGCCAGCAGCTCCTCTAACGGTATCTATGAGCAGTTCTTC. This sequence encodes CASSSSNGIYEQFF.

CDR3 sequence (DNA): TGTGCCAGCAGCTTGCCGGGACAGGGGAGGAATGAGCAGTTCTTC. Encoded protein: CASSLPGQGRNEQFF. The chain combines TRBV5-6 with TRBJ2-1, with 10 nucleotides matching TRBD1. V lost 1 base to trimming and J lost 7 bases; unmatched junction nucleotides: 5. The CDR3 spans 15 residues. Germline V gives CDR1 SGHDT, CDR2 YYEEEE.

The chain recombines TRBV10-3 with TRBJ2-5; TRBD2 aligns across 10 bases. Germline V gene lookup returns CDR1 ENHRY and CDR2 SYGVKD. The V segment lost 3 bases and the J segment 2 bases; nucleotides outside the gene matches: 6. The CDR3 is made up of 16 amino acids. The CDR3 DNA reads TGTGCCATCAGTGAATGGCTAGCGGGAGTTCAAGAGACCCAGTACTTC. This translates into CAISEWLAGVQETQYF.

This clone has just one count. The CDR3 DNA follows: TGTGCCAGCTTTGACCTAAGGGAACAGCCCCAGCATTTT. Residues: CASFDLREQPQHF. This chain connects TRBV6-1 to TRBJ1-5; no clear D gene. Germline CDR1 MNHNS, CDR2 SASEGT. CDR3 length equals 13 residues. The V gene lost 8 bases and the J gene lost 7 bases, with 15 bases spanning the gap.

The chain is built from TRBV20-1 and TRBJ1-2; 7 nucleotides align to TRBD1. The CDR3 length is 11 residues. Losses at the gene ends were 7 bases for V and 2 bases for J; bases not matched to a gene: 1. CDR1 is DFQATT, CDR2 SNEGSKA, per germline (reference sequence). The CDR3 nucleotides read TGCAGTGTGGACAGGAACTATGGCTACACCTTC. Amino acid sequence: CSVDRNYGYTF.

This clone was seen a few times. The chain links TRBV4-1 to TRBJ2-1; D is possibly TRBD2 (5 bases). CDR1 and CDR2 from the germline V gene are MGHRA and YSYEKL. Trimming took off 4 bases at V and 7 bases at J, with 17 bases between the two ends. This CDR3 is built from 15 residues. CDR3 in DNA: TGCGCCAGCAGCCCCATGTGGCTCGGGGTAAATGAGCAGTTCTTC. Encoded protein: CASSPMWLGVNEQFF.

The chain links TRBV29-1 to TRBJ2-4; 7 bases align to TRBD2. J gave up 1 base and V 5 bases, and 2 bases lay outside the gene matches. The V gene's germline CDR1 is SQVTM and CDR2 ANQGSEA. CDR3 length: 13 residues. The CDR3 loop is CSVTSDAKNIQYF. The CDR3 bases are TGCAGCGTTACTAGCGACGCCAAAAACATTCAGTACTTC. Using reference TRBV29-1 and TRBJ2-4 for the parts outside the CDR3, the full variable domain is SAVISQKPSRDICQRGTSLTIQCQVDSQVTMMFWYRQQPGQSLTLIATANQGSEATYESGFVIDKFPISRPNLTFSTLTVSNMSPEDSSIYLCSVTSDAKNIQYFGAGTRLSVL.

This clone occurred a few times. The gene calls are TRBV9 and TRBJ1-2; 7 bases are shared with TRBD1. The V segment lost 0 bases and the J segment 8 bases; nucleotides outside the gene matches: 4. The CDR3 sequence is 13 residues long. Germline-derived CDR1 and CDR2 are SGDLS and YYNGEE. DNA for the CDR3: TGTGCCAGCAGCGTAGACAGGGGAGGAGGCTACACCTTC. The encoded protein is CASSVDRGGGYTF. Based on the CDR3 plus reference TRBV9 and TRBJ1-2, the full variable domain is DSGVTQTPKHLITATGQRVTLRCSPRSGDLSVYWYQQSLDQGLQFLIQYYNGEERAKGNILERFSAQQFPDLHSELNLSSLELGDSALYFCASSVDRGGGYTFGSGTRLTVV.

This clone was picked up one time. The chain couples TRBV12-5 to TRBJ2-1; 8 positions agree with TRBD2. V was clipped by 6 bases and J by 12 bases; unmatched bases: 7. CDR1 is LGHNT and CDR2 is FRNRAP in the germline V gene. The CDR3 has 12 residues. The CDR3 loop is CASGPREGRQFF. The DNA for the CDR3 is TGTGCTAGTGGACCACGGGAGGGTCGGCAGTTCTTC.

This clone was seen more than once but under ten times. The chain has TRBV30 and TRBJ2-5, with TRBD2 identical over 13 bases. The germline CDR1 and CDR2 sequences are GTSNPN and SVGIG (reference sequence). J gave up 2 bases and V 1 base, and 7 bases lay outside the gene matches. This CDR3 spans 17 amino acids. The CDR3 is CAWSGGLAGVLQETQYF. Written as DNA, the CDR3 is TGTGCCTGGAGTGGCGGACTAGCGGGAGTTTTGCAAGAGACCCAGTACTTC.

This CDR3 reads CAWTSGSRDTQYF. CDR3 DNA sequence: TGTGCCTGGACTAGCGGGAGTCGAGATACGCAGTATTTT. This chain uses TRBV30 with TRBJ2-3; 10 nucleotides agree with TRBD2. Per germline, CDR1 GTSNPN and CDR2 SVGIG (reference sequence). The CDR3 sequence is 13 residues long. The ends lost 4 bases at V and 5 bases at J; junction bases unmatched: 3.

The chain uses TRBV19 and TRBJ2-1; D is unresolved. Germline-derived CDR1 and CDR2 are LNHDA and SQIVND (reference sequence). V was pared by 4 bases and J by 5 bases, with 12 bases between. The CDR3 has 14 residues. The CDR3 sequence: CASSKSQINNEQFF. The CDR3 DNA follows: TGTGCCAGTAGTAAATCCCAGATTAACAATGAGCAGTTCTTC.

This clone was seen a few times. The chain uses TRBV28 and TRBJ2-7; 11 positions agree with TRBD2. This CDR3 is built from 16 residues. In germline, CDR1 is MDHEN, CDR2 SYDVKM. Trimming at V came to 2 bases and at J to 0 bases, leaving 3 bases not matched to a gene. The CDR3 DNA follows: TGTGCCAGCAGTTTAAGGACTAGCGGGCTCTCCTACGAGCAGTACTTC. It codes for CASSLRTSGLSYEQYF.

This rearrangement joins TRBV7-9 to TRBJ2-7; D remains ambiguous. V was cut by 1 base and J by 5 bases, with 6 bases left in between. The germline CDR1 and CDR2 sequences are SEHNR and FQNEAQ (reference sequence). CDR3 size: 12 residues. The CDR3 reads CASSLVFDEQYF. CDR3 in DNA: TGTGCCAGCAGCTTAGTTTTTGACGAGCAGTACTTC.

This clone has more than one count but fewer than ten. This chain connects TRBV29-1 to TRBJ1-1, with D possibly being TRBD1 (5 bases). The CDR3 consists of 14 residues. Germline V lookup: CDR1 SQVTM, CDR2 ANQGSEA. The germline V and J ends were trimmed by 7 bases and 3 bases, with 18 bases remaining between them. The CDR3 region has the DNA TGCAGCGCCGCTGCGGTAGGGGCAGACACTGAAGCTTTCTTT. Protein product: CSAAAVGADTEAFF.

The CDR3 sequence: CASSLVSMTTEAFF. CDR3 nucleotides: TGTGCCAGCAGCTTAGTGAGCATGACCACTGAAGCTTTCTTT. This chain uses TRBV7-2 with TRBJ1-1; D unresolved. V was trimmed by 1 base and J by 4 bases, leaving 10 bases between them. The CDR3 is 14 residues long. Germline CDR1 is SGHTA and CDR2 is FQGNSA.

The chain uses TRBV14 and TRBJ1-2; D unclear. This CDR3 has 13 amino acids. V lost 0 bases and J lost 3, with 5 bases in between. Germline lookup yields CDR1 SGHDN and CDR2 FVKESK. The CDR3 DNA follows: TGTGCCAGCAGCCAAGAACGGGACTATGGCTACACCTTC. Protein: CASSQERDYGYTF.

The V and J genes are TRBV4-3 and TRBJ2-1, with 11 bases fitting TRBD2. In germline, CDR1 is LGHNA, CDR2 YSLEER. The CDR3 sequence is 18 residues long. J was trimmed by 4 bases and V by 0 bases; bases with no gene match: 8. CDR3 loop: CASSQDIKGTSGYNEQFF. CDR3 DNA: TGCGCCAGCAGCCAAGATATTAAAGGGACTAGCGGTTACAATGAGCAGTTCTTC.